A selection of T cell receptor beta chains follows, all from one sample in a study of blood T cell repertoires in COVID-19. Some clones are missing from TCRdb's copy, which holds only in-frame ones; the method was immunoSEQ multiplex PCR. The sample includes about 83,000 clones, around 88% seen only once; the top ten take 8%. Sequencing was performed on peripheral blood. Receptors originate from a man between 50 and 59 years old with active COVID-19. CDR3s include the opening cysteine and the closing phenylalanine or tryptophan. Fields, in order: J gene, clone size, D gene, V gene, CDR3 length, CDR3 DNA, CDR3 protein. A D gene is named only where the DNA matches it firmly. Expanded clones are given a class, and other clones once, few, many or no size at all.

>TRBJ1-4|-|TRBD1|TRBV7-9|16
TGTGCCAGCAGTCAAACAGGGGGCGTCTGGAATGAAAAACTGTTTTTT
CASSQTGGVWNEKLFF
>TRBJ1-2|-|-|TRBV4-1|16
TGCGCCAGCAGCCAAAAGACAGCGACCCCAAACTATGGCTACACCTTC
CASSQKTATPNYGYTF
>TRBJ2-2|-|TRBD2|TRBV7-6|16
TGTGCCAGCAGCTCCCGGGGTAGCGGGGACACCGGGGAGCTGTTTTTT
CASSSRGSGDTGELFF
>TRBJ2-2|-|-|TRBV24-1|15
TGTGCCGCAGAAGTTAGCGGAGCGAACACCGGGGAGCTGTTTTTT
CAAEVSGANTGELFF
>TRBJ2-1|-|TRBD2|TRBV6-2/TRBV6-3|16
TGTGCCAGCAGTTACTCGAAACTAGCGGGAGTACATGAGCAGTTCTTC
CASSYSKLAGVHEQFF
>TRBJ2-5|-|-|TRBV5-1|14
TGCGCCAGCAGCTTTACAGGCAAACAAGAGACCCAGTACTTC
CASSFTGKQETQYF
>TRBJ2-1|once|TRBD2|TRBV4-3|16
TGCGCCAGCAGCCAAGGCGGGGGGGGAGCCTACAATGAGCAGTTCTTC
CASSQGGGGAYNEQFF
>TRBJ1-2|-|TRBD1|TRBV7-2|15
TGTGCCAGCAGCTCCGATGGGACAGGGGTATATGGCTACACCTTC
CASSSDGTGVYGYTF
>TRBJ2-6|-|TRBD2|TRBV5-1|18
TGCGCCAGCAGGGGTCTAGCGGGAGTCCCCTCTGGGGCCAACGTCCTGACTTTC
CASRGLAGVPSGANVLTF
>TRBJ2-7|-|-|TRBV9|15
TGTGCCAGCAGCGTAGCTCCGGGACAAACCTACGAGCAGTACTTC
CASSVAPGQTYEQYF
>TRBJ2-2|-|-|TRBV27|14
TGTGCCAGCAGTTTTTTCGGGAACACCGGGGAGCTGTTTTTT
CASSFFGNTGELFF
>TRBJ1-2|-|TRBD1|TRBV3-1/TRBV3-2|18
TGTGCCAGCAGCCAAGCGGCGAGGGGGCGCTGGGCCAACTATGGCTACACCTTC
CASSQAARGRWANYGYTF
>TRBJ2-1|-|-|TRBV7-3|16
TGTGCCAGCAGCGGCGGGGCTCTGAGCTCCTACAATGAGCAGTTCTTC
CASSGGALSSYNEQFF
>TRBJ1-3|-|TRBD1|TRBV27|16
TGTGCCAGCAGCCTTAACAGGGGGAACTCTGGAAACACCATATATTTT
CASSLNRGNSGNTIYF
>TRBJ2-3|-|TRBD1|TRBV19|14
TGTGCCAGTAGTCCCGGGACAGCCTTTGAGGGGCAGTATTTT
CASSPGTAFEGQYF
>TRBJ1-4|once|-|TRBV4-2|16
TGTGCCAGCAGCCAAATTGACAGTATATTAAATGAAAAACTGTTTTTT
CASSQIDSILNEKLFF
>TRBJ1-5|-|-|TRBV29-1|13
TGCAGCGTTGGGGGGGTTGAGGATCAGCCCCAGCATTTT
CSVGGVEDQPQHF
>TRBJ2-3|-|-|TRBV5-1|15
TGCGCCAGCAGCTTCGGCAGGGCACACACAGATACGCAGTATTTT
CASSFGRAHTDTQYF
>TRBJ2-3|-|TRBD2|TRBV5-1|17
TGCGCCAGCAGCTTGTTTGGGCTAGCGGGAGGGATAGATACGCAGTATTTT
CASSLFGLAGGIDTQYF
>TRBJ2-1|-|TRBD2|TRBV4-2|17
TGTGCCAGCAGCCAAGATCGAACTAGCGGGATAGGGCGTGAGCAGTTCTTC
CASSQDRTSGIGREQFF
>TRBJ1-2|-|-|TRBV6-1|12
TGTGCCAGCAGTGAACAGGGAGGGGGCTACACCTTC
CASSEQGGGYTF
>TRBJ2-5|-|-|TRBV28|16
TGTGCCAGCAGTCCGGGTGGAGGAGGGTCATGGGAGACCCAGTACTTC
CASSPGGGGSWETQYF
>TRBJ1-5|-|-|TRBV7-2|14
TGTGCCAGCAGCTTAGCGCAAGGGGATCAGCCCCAGCATTTT
CASSLAQGDQPQHF
>TRBJ2-7|-|TRBD1|TRBV28|14
TGTGCCAGCAGCACCCCGGGACAGACTAACGAGCAGTACTTC
CASSTPGQTNEQYF
>TRBJ1-2|-|-|TRBV20-1|11
TGCAGTGCTTTCGACACTCGGAGCTACACCTTC
CSAFDTRSYTF
>TRBJ1-1|-|-|TRBV2|10
TGTGCCAGCAGGGGGAGTGAAGCTTTCTTT
CASRGSEAFF
>TRBJ1-4|once|TRBD1|TRBV28|13
TGTGCCAGCAGTCAGGGGGAGTCGGAAAAACTGTTTTTT
CASSQGESEKLFF
>TRBJ2-1|-|-|TRBV14|16
TGTGCCAGCAGCGAAACAGGGTTTGGGCCTTACAATGAGCAGTTCTTC
CASSETGFGPYNEQFF
>TRBJ2-2|-|-|TRBV28|15
TGTGCCAGCAGTCTAGGCGGGGCGGGCACCGGGGAGCTGTTTTTT
CASSLGGAGTGELFF
>TRBJ1-1|few|TRBD1|TRBV23-1|16
TGCGCCAGCAACAGGGGGATTCCTTTCATGAACACTGAAGCTTTCTTT
CASNRGIPFMNTEAFF
>TRBJ1-1|-|-|TRBV6-5|15
TGTGCCAGCAGTCGCGACAGGTCCCGGAACACTGAAGCTTTCTTT
CASSRDRSRNTEAFF
>TRBJ2-7|-|TRBD1|TRBV5-1|15
TGCGCCAGCAGCCAGGGACAGGGCCTCGGCCACGAGCAGTACTTC
CASSQGQGLGHEQYF
>TRBJ1-1|-|-|TRBV6-6|13
TGTGCCAGCAGCAGATACGGGGGCACTGAAGCTTTCTTT
CASSRYGGTEAFF
>TRBJ1-6|-|TRBD1|TRBV4-3|15
TGCGCCAGCAGCCAAGTTTGGACAGGGGGCTCACCCCTCCACTTT
CASSQVWTGGSPLHF
>TRBJ1-3|-|-|TRBV10-3|16
TGTGCCATCAGTGACGAAGTCAGGTCCTCTGGAAACACCATATATTTT
CAISDEVRSSGNTIYF
>TRBJ1-1|-|TRBD1|TRBV4-2|15
TGTGCCAGCAGCCAACAAACAGGGGTGAGCACTGAAGCTTTCTTT
CASSQQTGVSTEAFF
>TRBJ2-7|-|-|TRBV4-3|17
TGCGCCAGCAGCCAAGATAGGAGAGGGATCTACTCCTACGAGCAGTACTTC
CASSQDRRGIYSYEQYF
>TRBJ2-1|-|TRBD2|TRBV10-3|16
TGTGCCATCAGTGAAATAGCGGGGGGGCTTGGCAATGAGCAGTTCTTC
CAISEIAGGLGNEQFF
>TRBJ1-1|-|-|TRBV6-5|14
TGTGCCAGCACCTTAATGAAAGGCGGGTCTGAAGCTTTCTTT
CASTLMKGGSEAFF
>TRBJ2-5|-|-|TRBV5-6|15
TGTGCCAGCAGCTTACCACAGCCTCAACAAGAGACCCAGTACTTC
CASSLPQPQQETQYF
>TRBJ1-1|-|TRBD1|TRBV6-2/TRBV6-3|14
TGTGCCAGCAGTTCCGACAGGGTGGGCACTGAAGCTTTCTTT
CASSSDRVGTEAFF
>TRBJ2-5|-|-|TRBV11-2|13
TGTGCCAGCAGCGGCAGGGTTGACGAGACCCAGTACTTC
CASSGRVDETQYF